This is a list of T cell receptor beta chains from one sample in a study of Ad26.COV2.S vaccination and SARS-CoV-2 variants. The protocol was immunoSEQ multiplex PCR, while the TCRdb copy is restricted to in-frame clones and leaves out a portion. The sample has a few hundred thousand clones, 80% to 95% seen once. The source was peripheral blood, collected in a trial of Ad26.COV2.S vaccine versus placebo. These receptors were taken from a person aged 18-60 years who received the Ad26.COV2.S COVID-19 vaccine or a placebo. Each CDR3 is given with its conserved first and last residue. Clone size is shown for a subset of rows, as once, few, many or a class of expanded clone.

TRBV10-1	TRBJ2-3	NA	CASSEPRGDTQYF
TRBV3-1/TRBV3-2	TRBJ1-5	NA	CASSQAVDQPQHF
TRBV5-1	TRBJ2-5	NA	CASSLGTTGVQETQYF
TRBV6-5	TRBJ1-2	NA	CASSYSSRAADGYTF
TRBV6-5	TRBJ2-7	NA	CATKRGGDEQYF
TRBV5-8	TRBJ1-2	NA	CASSLDRNNYGYTF
TRBV6-6	TRBJ2-3	NA	CASSSWGGMTDTQYF
TRBV12-3/TRBV12-4	TRBJ2-5	NA	CASSRLQETQYF
TRBV2	TRBJ2-5	NA	CASSGSPGGETQYF
TRBV19	TRBJ1-4	NA	CASSGDSEKLFF
TRBV10-3	TRBJ1-2	NA	CAISESRQGSYYGYTF
TRBV7-8	TRBJ2-5	NA	CASSLESIQETQYF
TRBV6-5	TRBJ2-7	NA	CASSYSRTATYEQYF
TRBV27	TRBJ2-3	NA	CASSFGTSTYF
TRBV5-6	TRBJ1-6	NA	CASSLAATSSYNSPLHF
TRBV14	TRBJ2-3	NA	CASSQVGSGSLTDTQYF
TRBV19	TRBJ1-4	NA	CASSIDHGTGIEKLFF
TRBV6-6	TRBJ2-7	NA	CASSYSPGTGYEQYF
TRBV9	TRBJ2-2	NA	CASSVSDRNTGELFF
TRBV30	TRBJ2-1	NA	CAWSVALGSGRFANEQFF
TRBV30	TRBJ1-2	NA	CAWSVRGGQGGYTF
TRBV25-1	TRBJ2-1	once	CASSEMNEQFF
TRBV2	TRBJ2-7	NA	CASSEGAGHSYEQYF
TRBV28	TRBJ1-2	NA	CASSLVAGRNGYTF
TRBV30	TRBJ1-6	NA	CAWSSQDNSPLHF
TRBV27	TRBJ2-7	NA	CASSNGQIYEQYF
TRBV7-2	TRBJ2-3	NA	CASSLEFADTQYF
TRBV5-1	TRBJ2-5	NA	CASSLKGTTQETQYF
TRBV30	TRBJ1-5	once	CAWSVHYDSNQPQHF
TRBV2	TRBJ2-7	once	CASCGTETYEQYF
TRBV27	TRBJ1-5	NA	CASSSGTQTQHF
TRBV6-2/TRBV6-3	TRBJ1-1	NA	CASSYHVVRGLNTEAFF
TRBV5-1	TRBJ2-7	NA	CASSLRISGTGIDEQYF
TRBV7-9	TRBJ1-1	NA	CASSLVGTGMNTEAFF
TRBV5-1	TRBJ2-5	once	CASSSGQHQETQYF
TRBV27	TRBJ2-3	NA	CASSSRGPRRDTQYF
TRBV5-4	TRBJ2-7	NA	CASSPRQGVGEQYF
TRBV29-1	TRBJ2-7	NA	CSVEDITSGRAGEQYF
TRBV15	TRBJ1-2	NA	CATSRDRDGYTF
TRBV5-4	TRBJ2-7	NA	CASSLSTSGSGEQYF
TRBV4-3	TRBJ2-7	NA	CASSPPGRAEQYF
TRBV25-1	TRBJ2-1	NA	CASSDWGTGNEQFF
TRBV19	TRBJ1-5	few	CASSITGRWSNQPQHF
TRBV19	TRBJ1-1	NA	CASSLIDSNTEAFF
TRBV6-6	TRBJ2-1	NA	CASSPGREQFF
TRBV27	TRBJ2-7	NA	CASGTYEQYF
TRBV6-2/TRBV6-3	TRBJ2-3	NA	CASSYSGLAATDTQYF